This entry concerns a single T cell receptor (beta chain). What it binds is unknown. The source of the sample is a study of T cell responses to AZD1222 COVID-19 vaccine. Trimming removed 7 bases from V and 6 bases from J; junction bases left unmatched: 3. The CDR3 contains 13 residues. Per germline, CDR1 LNHDA and CDR2 SQIVND (reference sequence). Findings of the study overall: Along spike, vaccine-associated CD4 TCRs were found throughout, with dominance at 160-218 and 743-854. Targeting of unmutated variant regions was reportedly seen in nearly half of spike-specific TCRs.

Clones were read by immunoSEQ multiplex PCR, and TCRdb kept only the in-frame ones, dropping some. This sample has over 130,000 clones, with roughly 92% found just once. The chain joins TRBV19 to TRBJ2-1; the match to TRBD2 covers 10 bases. The source is an adult who received the AZD1222 COVID-19 vaccine. The source was peripheral blood, collected 28 days after the second AZD1222 dose. CDR3 DNA sequence: TGTGCCAGTAATCCTAGCGGGAGCAATGAGCAGTTCTTC. Translated: CASNPSGSNEQFF.